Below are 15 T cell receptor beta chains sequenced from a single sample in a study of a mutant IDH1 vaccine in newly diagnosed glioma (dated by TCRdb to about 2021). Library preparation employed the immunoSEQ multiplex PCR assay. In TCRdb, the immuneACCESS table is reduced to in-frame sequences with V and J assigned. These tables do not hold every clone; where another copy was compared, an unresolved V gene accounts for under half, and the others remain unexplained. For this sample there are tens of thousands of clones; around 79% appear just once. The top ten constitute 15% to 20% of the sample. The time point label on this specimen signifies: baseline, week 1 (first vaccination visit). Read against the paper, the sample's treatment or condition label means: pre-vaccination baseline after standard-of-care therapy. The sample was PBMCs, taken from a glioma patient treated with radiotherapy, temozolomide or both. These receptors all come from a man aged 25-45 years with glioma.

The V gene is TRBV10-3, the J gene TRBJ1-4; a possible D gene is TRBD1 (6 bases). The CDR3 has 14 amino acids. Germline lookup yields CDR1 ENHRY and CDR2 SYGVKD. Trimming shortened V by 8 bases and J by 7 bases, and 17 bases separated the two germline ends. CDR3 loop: CAIGSEGVGEKLFF. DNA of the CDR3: TGTGCCATCGGTTCAGAGGGGGTGGGTGAAAAACTGTTTTTT.

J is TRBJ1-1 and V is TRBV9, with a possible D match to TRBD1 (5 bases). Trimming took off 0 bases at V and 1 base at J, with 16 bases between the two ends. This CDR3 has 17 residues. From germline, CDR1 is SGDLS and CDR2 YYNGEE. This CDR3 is CASSVGGRILENTEAFF. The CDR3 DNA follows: TGTGCCAGCAGCGTAGGGGGACGGATATTAGAGAACACTGAAGCTTTCTTT.

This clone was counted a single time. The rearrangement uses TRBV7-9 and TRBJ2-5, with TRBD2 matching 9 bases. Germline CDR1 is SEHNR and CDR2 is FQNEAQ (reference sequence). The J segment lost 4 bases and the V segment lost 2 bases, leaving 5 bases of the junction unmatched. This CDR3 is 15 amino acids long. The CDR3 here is CASSLISGRGETQYF. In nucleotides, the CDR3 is TGTGCCAGCAGCTTAATTAGCGGGAGAGGAGAGACCCAGTACTTC. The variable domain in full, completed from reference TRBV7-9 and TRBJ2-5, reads DTGVSQNPRHKITKRGQNVTFRCDPISEHNRLYWYRQTLGQGPEFLTYFQNEAQLEKSRLLSDRFSAERPKGSFSTLEIQRTEQGDSAMYLCASSLISGRGETQYFGPGTRLLVL.

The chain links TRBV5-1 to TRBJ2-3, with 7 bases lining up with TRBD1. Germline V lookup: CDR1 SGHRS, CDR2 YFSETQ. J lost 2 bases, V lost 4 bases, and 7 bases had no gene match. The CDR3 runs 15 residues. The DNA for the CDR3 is TGCGCCAGCAGCACGACAGGGACCCTCACAGATACGCAGTATTTT. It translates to CASSTTGTLTDTQYF.

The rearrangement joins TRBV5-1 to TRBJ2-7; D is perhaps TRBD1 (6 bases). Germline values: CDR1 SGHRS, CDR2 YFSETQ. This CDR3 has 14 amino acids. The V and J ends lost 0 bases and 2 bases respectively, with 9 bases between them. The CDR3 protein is CASSLEQGAYEQYF. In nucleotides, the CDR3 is TGCGCCAGCAGCTTGGAACAGGGAGCCTACGAGCAGTACTTC.

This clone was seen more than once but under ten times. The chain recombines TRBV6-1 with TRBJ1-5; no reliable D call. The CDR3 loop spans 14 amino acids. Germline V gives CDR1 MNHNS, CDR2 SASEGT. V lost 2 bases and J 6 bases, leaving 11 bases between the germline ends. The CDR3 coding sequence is TGTGCCAGCAGTGAACTTTCGGTGGCTCAGCCCCAGCATTTT. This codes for CASSELSVAQPQHF.

The CDR3 coding sequence is TGTGCCTGGAGTGTCAGGGGGGGAAACACTGAAGCTTTCTTT. Translating it yields CAWSVRGGNTEAFF. The V and J genes are TRBV30 and TRBJ1-1, with 7 nucleotides matching TRBD1. Germline V lookup: CDR1 GTSNPN, CDR2 SVGIG (reference sequence). The V and J ends lost 0 bases and 2 bases, in that order; junction bases with no gene match: 3. The CDR3 covers 14 residues.

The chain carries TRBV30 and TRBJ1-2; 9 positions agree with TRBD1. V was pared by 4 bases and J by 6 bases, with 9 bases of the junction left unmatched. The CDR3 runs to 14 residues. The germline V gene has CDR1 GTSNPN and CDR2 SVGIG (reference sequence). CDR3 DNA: TGTGCCTGGATCCCAGTGGGGACAGGGAATGGCTACACCTTC. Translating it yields CAWIPVGTGNGYTF.

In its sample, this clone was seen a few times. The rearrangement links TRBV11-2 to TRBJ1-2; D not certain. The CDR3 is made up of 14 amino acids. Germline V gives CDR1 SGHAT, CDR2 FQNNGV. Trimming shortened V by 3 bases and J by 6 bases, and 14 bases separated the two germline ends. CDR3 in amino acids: CASSFQVASDGYTF. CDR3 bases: TGTGCCAGCAGCTTTCAGGTGGCTTCCGATGGCTACACCTTC.

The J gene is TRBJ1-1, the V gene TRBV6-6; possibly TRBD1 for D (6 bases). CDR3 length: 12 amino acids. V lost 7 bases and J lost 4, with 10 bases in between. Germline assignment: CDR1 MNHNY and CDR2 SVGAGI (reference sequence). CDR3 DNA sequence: TGTGCCAGCAAGGGGGGCCCCACTGAAGCTTTCTTT. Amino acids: CASKGGPTEAFF.

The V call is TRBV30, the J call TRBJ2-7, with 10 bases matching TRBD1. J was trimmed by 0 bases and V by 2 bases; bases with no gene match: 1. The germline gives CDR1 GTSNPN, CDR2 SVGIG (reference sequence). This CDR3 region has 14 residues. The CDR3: CAWSRDRGSYEQYF. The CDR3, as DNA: TGTGCCTGGAGTCGGGACAGGGGCTCCTACGAGCAGTACTTC.

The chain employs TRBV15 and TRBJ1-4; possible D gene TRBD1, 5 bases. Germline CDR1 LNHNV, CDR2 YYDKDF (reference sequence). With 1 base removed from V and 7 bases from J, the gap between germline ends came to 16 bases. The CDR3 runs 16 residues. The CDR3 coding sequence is TGTGCCACCAGCAGAGGAGTTGGGGCTGGTAGTGAAAAACTGTTTTTT. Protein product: CATSRGVGAGSEKLFF.

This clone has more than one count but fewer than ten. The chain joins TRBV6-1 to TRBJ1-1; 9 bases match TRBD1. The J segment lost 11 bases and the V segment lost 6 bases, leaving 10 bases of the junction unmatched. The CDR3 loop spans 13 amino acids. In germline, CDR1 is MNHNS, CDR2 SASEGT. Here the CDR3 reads CASRPGTGWKAFF. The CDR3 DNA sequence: TGTGCCAGCAGACCCGGGACAGGGTGGAAGGCTTTCTTT.

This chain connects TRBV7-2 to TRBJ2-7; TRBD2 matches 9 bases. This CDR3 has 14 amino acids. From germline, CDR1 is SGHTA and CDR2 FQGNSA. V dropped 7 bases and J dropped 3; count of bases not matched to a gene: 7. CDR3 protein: CASKGQRGDYEQYF. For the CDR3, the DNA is TGTGCCAGCAAAGGCCAGCGGGGGGACTACGAGCAGTACTTC.

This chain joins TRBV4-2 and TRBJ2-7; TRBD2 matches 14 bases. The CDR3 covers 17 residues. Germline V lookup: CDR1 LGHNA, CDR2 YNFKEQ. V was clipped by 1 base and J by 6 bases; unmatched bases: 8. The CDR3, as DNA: TGTGCCAGCAGCCAAGCTGTGACTAGCGGGAGGGCCCGCGAGCAGTACTTC. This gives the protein CASSQAVTSGRAREQYF.